The entry that follows covers one T cell receptor (beta chain) sequence. This record belongs to a study of cytomegalovirus exposure and HLA in healthy donors. V dropped 7 bases and J dropped 5 bases, with 8 bases sitting between them. Per germline, CDR1 ENHRY and CDR2 SYGVKD. The CDR3 covers 11 residues. The PCR ran on 60 Vbeta and 13 Jbeta primers. The repertoire was sequenced with immunoSEQ multiplex PCR; TCRdb's copy has only in-frame clones and lacks some. Among more than 200,000 clones, over 65% were seen once, and the ten largest hold 1% to 1.5%. The TCR was taken from a human donor in good health. This chain uses TRBV10-3 with TRBJ1-2; D might be TRBD1 (5 bases). Sequencing was performed on PBMCs. CDR3 in amino acids: CAITGGYGYTF. CDR3 sequence (DNA): TGTGCCATCACCGGGGGTTATGGCTACACCTTC.